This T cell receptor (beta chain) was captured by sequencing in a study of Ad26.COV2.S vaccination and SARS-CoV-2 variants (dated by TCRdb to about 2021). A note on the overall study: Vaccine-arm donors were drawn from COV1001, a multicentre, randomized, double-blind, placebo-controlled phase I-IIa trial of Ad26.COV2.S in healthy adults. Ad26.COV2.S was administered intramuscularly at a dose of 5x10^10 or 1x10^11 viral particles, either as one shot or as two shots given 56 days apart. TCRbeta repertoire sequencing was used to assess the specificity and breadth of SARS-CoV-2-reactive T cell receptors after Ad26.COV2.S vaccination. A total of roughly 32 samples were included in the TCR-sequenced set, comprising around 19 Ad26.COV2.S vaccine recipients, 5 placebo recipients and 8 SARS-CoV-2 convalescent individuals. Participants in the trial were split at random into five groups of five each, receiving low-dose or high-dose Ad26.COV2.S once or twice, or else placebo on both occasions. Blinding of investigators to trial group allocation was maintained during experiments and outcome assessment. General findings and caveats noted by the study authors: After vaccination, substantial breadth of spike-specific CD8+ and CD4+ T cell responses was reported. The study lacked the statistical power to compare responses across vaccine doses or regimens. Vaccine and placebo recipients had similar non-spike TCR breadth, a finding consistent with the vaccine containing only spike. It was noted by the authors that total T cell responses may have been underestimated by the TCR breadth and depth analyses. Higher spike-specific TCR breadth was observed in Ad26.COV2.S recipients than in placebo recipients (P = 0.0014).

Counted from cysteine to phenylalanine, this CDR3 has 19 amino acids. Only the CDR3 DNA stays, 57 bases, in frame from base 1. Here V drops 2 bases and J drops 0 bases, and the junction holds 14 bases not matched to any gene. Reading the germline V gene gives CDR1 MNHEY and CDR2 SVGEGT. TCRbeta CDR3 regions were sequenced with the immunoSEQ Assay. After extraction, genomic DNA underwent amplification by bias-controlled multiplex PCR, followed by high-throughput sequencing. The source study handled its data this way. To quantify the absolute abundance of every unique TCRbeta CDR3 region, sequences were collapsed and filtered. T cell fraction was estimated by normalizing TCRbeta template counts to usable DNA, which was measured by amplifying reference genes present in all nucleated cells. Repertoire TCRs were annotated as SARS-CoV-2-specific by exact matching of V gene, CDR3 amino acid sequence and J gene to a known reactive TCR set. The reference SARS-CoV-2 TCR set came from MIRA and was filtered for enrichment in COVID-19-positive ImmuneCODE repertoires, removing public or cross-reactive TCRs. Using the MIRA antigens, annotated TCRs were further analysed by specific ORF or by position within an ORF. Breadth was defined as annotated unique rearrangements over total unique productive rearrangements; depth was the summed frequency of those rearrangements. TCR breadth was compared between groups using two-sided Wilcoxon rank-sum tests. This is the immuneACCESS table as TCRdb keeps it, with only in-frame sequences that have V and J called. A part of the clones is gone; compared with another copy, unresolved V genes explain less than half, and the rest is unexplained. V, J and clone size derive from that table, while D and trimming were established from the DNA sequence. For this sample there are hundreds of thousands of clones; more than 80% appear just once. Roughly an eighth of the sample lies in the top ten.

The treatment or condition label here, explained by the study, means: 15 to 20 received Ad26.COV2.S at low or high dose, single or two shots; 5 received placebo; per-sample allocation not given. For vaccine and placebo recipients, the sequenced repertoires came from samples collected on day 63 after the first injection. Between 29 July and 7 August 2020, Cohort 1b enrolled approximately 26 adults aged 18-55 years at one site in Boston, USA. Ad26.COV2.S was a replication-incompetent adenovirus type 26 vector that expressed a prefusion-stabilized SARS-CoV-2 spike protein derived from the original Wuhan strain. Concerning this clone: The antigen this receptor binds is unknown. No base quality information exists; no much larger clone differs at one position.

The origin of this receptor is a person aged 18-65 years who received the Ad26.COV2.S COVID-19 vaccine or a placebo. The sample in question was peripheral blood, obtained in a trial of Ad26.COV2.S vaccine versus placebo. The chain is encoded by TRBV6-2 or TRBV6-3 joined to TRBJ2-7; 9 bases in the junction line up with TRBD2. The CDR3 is CASSYPSQGISGSSYEQYF. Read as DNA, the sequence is TGTGCCAGCAGTTACCCGTCCCAAGGGATTAGCGGGAGCTCCTACGAGCAGTACTTC.